These T cell receptor beta chains were read from a single sample in a study of early T cells in non-severe SARS-CoV-2 infection. TCRdb called the 5' RACE reads again in MiXCR, with one record for every CDR3 protein. The sample lists about 76,000 distinct CDR3 sequences; 12% were seen once. Sequencing was done on a sample of whole blood. Every receptor here comes from an adult who was a healthcare worker with PCR-confirmed SARS-CoV-2 infection or an uninfected control (not recorded which). Each CDR3 is given with its conserved first and last residue. A D gene is named only where the DNA matches it firmly. The listing skips clone size in some rows; elsewhere it reads once, few, many or a size class.

few	TRBJ2-2	TRBD2	TRBV28	CASSYRGRKTGELFF	TGTGCCAGCAGTTATCGCGGGAGAAAGACCGGGGAGCTGTTTTTT
NA	TRBJ2-3	TRBD2	TRBV9	CASSVGLAGADTQYF	TGTGCCAGCAGCGTAGGATTAGCGGGAGCAGATACGCAGTATTTT
few	TRBJ2-3	TRBD2	TRBV29-1	CTAGTIADTQYF	TGCACCGCCGGGACTATCGCAGATACGCAGTATTTT
many	TRBJ2-7	TRBD2	TRBV30	CAWSVPVAGGTGEQYF	TGTGCCTGGAGTGTACCGGTAGCGGGAGGAACAGGCGAGCAGTACTTC
NA	TRBJ1-1	NA	TRBV6-6	CASSYDAEAFF	TGTGCCAGCAGTTACGACGCTGAAGCTTTCTTT
few	TRBJ2-7	TRBD1	TRBV7-9	CASTYSGQSSYEQYF	TGTGCCAGCACCTACTCGGGACAGTCGTCCTACGAGCAGTACTTC
medium-sized	TRBJ2-7	NA	TRBV29-1	CSVSGTSYEQYF	TGCAGCGTTTCCGGGACATCCTACGAGCAGTACTTC
many	TRBJ1-1	NA	TRBV2	CASSEMRENTEAFF	TGTGCCAGCAGTGAAATGCGCGAAAACACTGAAGCTTTCTTT
many	TRBJ1-4	NA	TRBV20-1	CSARSVNEKLFF	TGCAGTGCTAGATCCGTTAATGAAAAACTGTTTTTT
many	TRBJ2-5	NA	TRBV25-1	CASSQRPKETQYF	TGTGCCAGCAGCCAGCGGCCGAAAGAGACCCAGTACTTC
many	TRBJ2-1	TRBD2	TRBV5-4	CASSLAGTSGQNEQFF	TGTGCCAGCAGCTTGGCCGGGACTAGCGGCCAGAATGAGCAGTTCTTC
NA	TRBJ2-3	TRBD2	TRBV12-3/TRBV12-4	CASSLGGLAGTSTDTQYF	TGTGCCAGCAGTTTAGGGGGACTAGCGGGAACTAGCACAGATACGCAGTATTTT
many	TRBJ1-2	NA	TRBV29-1	CSVTDLGYGYTF	TGCAGCGTTACGGATTTGGGGTATGGCTACACCTTC
NA	TRBJ2-5	NA	TRBV28	CASSLAALQETQYF	TGTGCCAGCAGTTTAGCAGCGTTACAAGAGACCCAGTACTTC
few	TRBJ2-3	NA	TRBV7-8	CASSLEWGAPQYF	TGTGCCAGCAGCTTAGAGTGGGGCGCCCCGCAGTATTTT
medium-sized	TRBJ2-6	TRBD2	TRBV11-2	CASSRRGGPRVSGANVLTF	TGTGCCAGCAGCCGCCGCGGGGGGCCGAGGGTCTCTGGGGCCAACGTCCTGACTTTC
NA	TRBJ2-1	TRBD2	TRBV9	CASSVTGTSLYNEQFF	TGTGCCAGCAGCGTTACCGGGACTAGCCTCTACAATGAGCAGTTCTTC
NA	TRBJ1-2	NA	TRBV10-3	CAISESNRVGYGYTF	TGTGCCATCAGTGAGTCGAACAGGGTCGGCTATGGCTACACCTTC
NA	TRBJ1-1	NA	TRBV28	CASRPRLNTEAFF	TGTGCCAGCAGACCGAGACTCAACACTGAAGCTTTCTTT
NA	TRBJ2-3	TRBD2	TRBV3-1	CASSRYSSGSSTDTQYF	TGTGCCAGCAGCCGATATAGTAGCGGGTCTAGCACAGATACGCAGTATTTT
NA	TRBJ2-7	TRBD2	TRBV13	CASSGGRSSGDYAYEQYF	TGTGCCAGCAGCGGGGGGCGCAGTAGCGGGGATTATGCCTACGAGCAGTACTTC
many	TRBJ2-1	NA	TRBV27	CASSLNYDSYNEQFF	TGTGCCAGCAGTTTGAATTACGACTCCTACAATGAGCAGTTCTTC
many	TRBJ1-2	NA	TRBV6-5	CASSYSSAGDNGYTF	TGTGCCAGCAGTTACTCGAGTGCAGGGGATAACGGCTACACCTTC
many	TRBJ1-1	NA	TRBV18	CASSQGSLTEAFF	TGTGCCAGCTCACAGGGCAGCCTTACTGAAGCTTTCTTT
NA	TRBJ2-3	NA	TRBV11-2	CASSLSGGKNRYF	TGTGCCAGCAGCTTATCCGGGGGAAAGAATCGGTATTTT
NA	TRBJ2-2	NA	TRBV30	CAWSMRTGELFF	TGTGCCTGGAGTATGAGGACCGGGGAGCTGTTTTTT